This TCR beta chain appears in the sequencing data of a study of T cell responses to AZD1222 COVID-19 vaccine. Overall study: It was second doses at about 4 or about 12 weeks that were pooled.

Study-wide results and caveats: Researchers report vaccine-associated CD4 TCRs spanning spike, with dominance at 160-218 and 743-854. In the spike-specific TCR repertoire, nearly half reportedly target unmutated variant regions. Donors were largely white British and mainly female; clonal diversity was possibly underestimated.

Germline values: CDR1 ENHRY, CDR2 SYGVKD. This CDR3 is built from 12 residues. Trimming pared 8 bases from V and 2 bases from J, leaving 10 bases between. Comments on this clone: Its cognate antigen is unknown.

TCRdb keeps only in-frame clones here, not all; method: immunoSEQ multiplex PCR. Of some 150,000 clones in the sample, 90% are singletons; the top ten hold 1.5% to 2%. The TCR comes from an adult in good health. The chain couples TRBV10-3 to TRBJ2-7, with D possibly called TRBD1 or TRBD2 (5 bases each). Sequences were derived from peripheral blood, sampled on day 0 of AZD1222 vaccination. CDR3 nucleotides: TGTGCCATCGGGGGAAATACCTACGAGCAGTACTTC. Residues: CAIGGNTYEQYF.